This TCR beta chain was sequenced in a study of cytomegalovirus exposure and HLA in healthy donors. The study's findings and limits: As was reported, the HLA-A and HLA-B alleles of most subjects were accurately predicted from TCR beta sequences. Among immune exposure information, only CMV serostatus was available.

With 60 Vbeta and 13 Jbeta primers, the PCR was carried out. The protocol was immunoSEQ multiplex PCR, while the TCRdb copy is restricted to in-frame clones and leaves out a portion. The sample lists 150,000 to 200,000 clones; 75% to 85% were seen once. The CDR3 spans 13 residues. In germline, CDR1 is SGDLS, CDR2 YYNGEE. Donors were nominally healthy when sampled, though unrecorded immune exposures were likely. Notes on this clone: Its target is unknown. One end of the junction varies from germline; a read error may be responsible. Distinct nucleotide sequences in the sample also encode this CDR3.

The sequence derives from a woman aged 50 to 60 in good health and CMV-seronegative. The chain recombines TRBV9 with TRBJ2-7, with TRBD2 as a possible D gene (5 bases). Sequenced sample: PBMCs. CDR3 sequence: CASSVGSSYEQYF. Here the CDR3 DNA reads TGCGCCAGCAGCGTAGGGAGCTCCTACGAGCAGTACTTC.